This T cell receptor beta chain was retrieved from a study of cytomegalovirus exposure and HLA in healthy donors (dated 2017 in TCRdb). At the level of the whole study: An earlier analysis of approximately 640 of the donors reported about 250 Gb of sequence data and 117 million unique TCR beta sequences from about 180 million T cells. To predict cytomegalovirus infection status, the study brought together high-throughput TCR immunosequencing, statistical association of individual TCRs with disease status, and machine learning. The number of typed donors differed by locus: roughly 629-630 for A, B, C, DRB1 and DQB1; approximately 520 for DQA1; roughly 600 for DPA1; and roughly 490 for DPB1. Every discovery cohort repertoire had been produced on one sequencing platform. A later analysis re-examined previously published TCR beta repertoires from about 670 donors and added high-resolution HLA genotyping to investigate patterns of TCR occurrence. Both class I and class II loci were covered by HLA typing, at four-digit resolution. The study used immunosequencing to profile the T cell repertoires of approximately 630 subjects and linked those repertoires to cytomegalovirus serostatus. In a later genetic analysis, genome-wide SNP genotypes for about 55% of the 666 donors were used, and that subset was treated as a discovery cohort. Among roughly 400 genotyped donors of the cohort, an average of around 220,000 unique TCR beta nucleotide sequences was sequenced per donor, of which roughly 18% were non-productive. An early release that covered several hundred HLA-typed donors contained approximately 300 gigabases of sequencing data and around 80 million unique TCR sequences. Among the roughly 370 genotyped donors, around 81% belonged to the genetic ancestry cluster associated with self-reported Caucasian donors. An earlier analysis of fewer than 700 of the donors applied high-throughput TCR beta sequencing to assess whether each TCR beta V gene segment acted as functional or pseudogenic. Rather than drawing on any new phenotypic data, the later analysis identified candidate immune exposures from TCR beta sequences and the way those sequences occurred across donors. Besides the first cohort of some 670 subjects, a separate validation cohort made up of 120 different subjects was used. Five DR-DQ haplotypes were handled as single units for association and clustering, since linkage in the cohort was strong. The aim of the study was to test whether cataloging public T cell receptors could identify signatures of past pathogen exposure. Donor age, sex, ethnicity and CMV serostatus were compiled together with the repertoire data.

About this clone: Its cognate antigen has yet to be identified. No much larger clone exists at a distance of one base, and base qualities are not known.

Results the study describes overall, beyond this receptor: The sequencing pipeline was judged likely to have produced a cluster of highly shared sequence variants as a technical artifact. Most TCR sequences were observed very rarely across donors, whereas some public TCRs were present in many individuals. The authors suggested that the approach could potentially be extended to other disease states and immunological phenotypes. The classifier was reported to diagnose cytomegalovirus status with high specificity and sensitivity in both the original and validation cohorts. Sequencing depth was assumed to be roughly uniform across donors in the presence/absence analyses, though that assumption may not hold. In this cohort, only TCR beta chains were sequenced, and detectable features were limited by the absence of alpha or paired-chain data. When HLA alleles, especially DR and DQ, strongly co-occurred, attributing TCR associations to individual alleles was difficult. A later analysis found that TCR association rates varied across HLA loci, with DRB1 alleles showing the most associated TCRs and HLA-C alleles the fewest. In a later analysis, most CMV-associated TCR beta chains were found to appear HLA-restricted, with HLA associations seemingly driven largely by CMV exposure. In a later genetic analysis, fewer N-insertions in productive TCRs were reported among donors in an Asian-associated ancestry cluster than the approximately 710-donor mean. In vitro tests confirmed that a few of the cytomegalovirus-associated TCR beta chains recognize cytomegalovirus antigens. Because the 87-base-pair reads could not distinguish some IMGT-functional V segments, including TRBV6-2 and TRBV6-3, those segments were excluded. Immune exposure information for the cohort was limited to CMV serostatus. In a later analysis, HLA-associated TCR beta chains showed more clonal expansion and lower generation probabilities than non-associated chains that were equally common. A total of fewer than 200 TCR beta chains were listed by the study as associated with cytomegalovirus. Correlated functional status among segregating V segments might be attributable to linkage disequilibrium, but an unknown experimental factor could not be ruled out. Specific HLA alleles were associated with about 17,000 TCR beta sequences at a false discovery rate of 0.05 in a later analysis. Because HLA typing was unavailable for some donors at each locus, only the typed subset was used in association tests. Broadly in line with IMGT annotations, most TCR beta V segments showed up in productive rearrangements about 87% or about 30% of the time in an earlier analysis of around 600 of the donors. A further reported finding was that TCR beta sequences accurately predicted the HLA-A and HLA-B alleles for most subjects in the first cohort. In a later analysis, several top co-occurrence clusters were reported to appear linked to parvovirus B19, influenza, CMV and Epstein-Barr virus. Because counts were too low, approximately 15 rarely observed V segments, including chromosome 9 orphons, were excluded from the earlier analysis of around 640 of the donors. In a later genetic analysis, a missense DCLRE1C variant was associated with V-gene and J-gene trimming of TCR beta chains, and the association was replicated in an independent cohort.

The library was made by the immunoSEQ multiplex PCR assay. A mixture of 60 forward primers for TCR Vbeta segments and 13 reverse primers for TCR Jbeta segments was used in the multiplex PCR. The CDR3 region of rearranged TCR beta genes was amplified from genomic DNA with a multiplex PCR assay. On the Illumina HiSeq System, the amplified TCR beta libraries were sequenced as 87-base-pair reads. The original pipeline was this. A later analysis counted tens of millions of unique TCR beta chains across the 666 repertoires, and roughly 11 million of these chains were shared by at least two donors. Raw reads were error-corrected and collapsed into unique sequences with a nearest-neighbor algorithm that merged closely related sequences to remove PCR and sequencing errors. CDR3 sequences were aligned to IMGT reference sequences to assign V, D and J gene segments. For a sequence to be retained, a match of at least six nucleotides was required to both a V gene segment and a J gene segment. A rearrangement was called productive if the CDR3 had no stop codons and remained in frame with V and J, and every other rearrangement was called non-productive. Following IMGT convention, CDR3 was defined as the stretch from the second conserved V-encoded cysteine to the conserved J-encoded phenylalanine. In an earlier analysis of around 600 of the donors, sequences lacking an unambiguous match to a single V gene segment were excluded. In an earlier analysis of 500 to 750 of the donors, V segments were called functional above 56.7% productive rearrangements and were called segregating when the between-donor standard deviation exceeded 5%. A statistical classification framework was built to diagnose cytomegalovirus status from the catalog of TCR beta chain sequences. In a later analysis, V and J genes were assigned by comparing TCR nucleotide sequences against IMGT/GENE-DB human TR gene sequences. A later analysis assigned CDR3 sequences and most-parsimonious VDJ recombination scenarios with the TCRdist pipeline. A later analysis defined each TCR beta chain by its CDR3 amino acid sequence plus V-gene family, and excluded reads lacking a unique V-gene family. In a later analysis, approximately 640 highly shared, low-generation-probability nucleotide sequences were removed to address suspected cross-contamination and a sequencing artifact. In a later analysis, a clonal expansion index for each public chain was calculated from normalized within-repertoire ranks of inferred template counts. In a later analysis, generation probabilities were computed with a VDJ recombination model fitted to out-of-frame rearrangements, and the resulting probabilities were checked against IGoR. Hypergeometric tests were used in a later analysis to score TCR-TCR, TCR-HLA and TCR-CMV co-occurrence, with a repertoire-size bias correction applied to the TCR pairs. In a later analysis, false discovery rates were estimated by permuting HLA or CMV assignments 20 times. A later analysis grouped co-occurring TCRs with DBSCAN, adding TCRdist sequence similarity when clustering within HLA-allele-positive subsets. Co-occurrence clustering excluded repertoires with fewer than 30,000 or more than 120,000 public chains, plus five with anomalous nucleotide sharing. The source is immuneACCESS, and TCRdb retained only in-frame sequences with V and J called. Part of the clones is not carried over; for the studies checked, unresolved V genes explain less than half of this, and the remainder is unexplained. That table is the source of V, J and clone size, and D and trimming were worked out from the DNA. This sample lists about 90,000 clones; around three quarters were detected once. Roughly 4.5% of the sample comes from the top ten.

The CDR3 has 14 amino acids, counting the end cysteine and phenylalanine. The DNA shown is the 42-base CDR3, in frame from base 1. CDR1 and CDR2 are read off the germline V gene as MNHNS and SASEGT. V is cut by 5 bases and J by 4 bases, and the space between the germline ends is 14 bases. The cohort was made up of approximately 670 healthy bone marrow donors. All cohort members were sampled while nominally healthy, although unrecorded immune exposures were likely present. The donor tested CMV seropositive and was one of the 289 seropositive cohort members. Each donor provided a peripheral blood sample, and peripheral blood mononuclear cells were used for TCR beta sequencing. Genomic DNA extraction from the blood cell samples was performed with the Qiagen DNeasy Blood Extraction Kit.

The TCR was taken from a woman in her 40s in good health and CMV-seropositive. The chain uses TRBV6-1 and TRBJ1-2; the D region possibly corresponds to TRBD1 (5 bases align). Sequenced input: PBMCs. In nucleotides, the sequence is TGTGCCAGCAGTTCCGGGGGTGTACTCTATGGCTACACCTTC. This is translated as CASSSGGVLYGYTF.